This TCR beta chain was sequenced for a study of blood T cell repertoires in COVID-19. Across the study: COVID-19 samples from acute and convalescent phases originated in the United States, Italy and Spain.

Repertoires were generated with immunoSEQ multiplex PCR, while TCRdb's copy carries only in-frame clones and drops some. This sample has around 340,000 clones, with 80% to 90% found just once. CDR3 length: 14 amino acids. Unmatched junction bases numbered 4, after V lost 3 bases and J lost 2 bases. Germline assignment: CDR1 MNHEY and CDR2 SMNVEV (reference sequence). The genes are TRBV27 and TRBJ2-7; 7 bases are a match to TRBD2. Specimen: peripheral blood. This receptor was identified in a young man with active or convalescent COVID-19. The CDR3, as DNA: TGTGCCAGCAGTTTGGGGGGGACCACCTACGAGCAGTACTTC. This encodes CASSLGGTTYEQYF.